The 22 T cell receptor beta chains below come from one sample, sequenced in a study of T cells in Graves' hyperthyroidism and ophthalmopathy. Amplified TCR beta CDR3 regions came from RNA transcripts. The HTBI primer set was used in a first-round RT-PCR of the TCR CDR3. MiXCR was run by TCRdb on the multiplex PCR reads, yielding one entry per CDR3 protein. The sample includes approximately 370,000 distinct CDR3 sequences, under 15% of them seen just once. The sample taken for sequencing was blood. The receptors here all came from a woman in her thirties with Graves' hyperthyroidism.

This clonotype was seen many times. V is TRBV28 and J is TRBJ2-7; 8 bases fit TRBD2. CDR3 length: 16 residues. Germline V gene sequence: CDR1 MDHEN, CDR2 SYDVKM. J gave up 3 bases and V 2 bases, and 9 bases lay outside the gene matches. The CDR3 loop is CASSLDFYGGDYEQYF. DNA for the CDR3: TGTGCCAGCAGTTTAGATTTCTACGGGGGGGACTACGAGCAGTACTTC. Full variable domain (remainder filled in from reference TRBV28 and TRBJ2-7): DVKVTQSSRYLVKRTGEKVFLECVQDMDHENMFWYRQDPGLGLRLIYFSYDVKMKEKGDIPEGYSVSREKKERFSLILESASTNQTSMYLCASSLDFYGGDYEQYFGPGTRLTVT.

This clonotype was detected many times. The V and J genes are TRBV12-3 or TRBV12-4 and TRBJ2-5, with 7 bases identical to TRBD2. With V trimmed by 0 bases and J by 3 bases, 1 base remained unmatched. The CDR3 sequence is 14 residues long. The CDR3 nucleotides are TGTGCCAGCAGTTTAGCAGGGAGGGAAGAGACCCAGTACTTC. The encoded protein is CASSLAGREETQYF.

The CDR3 DNA follows: TGTGCCAGTAGCAGACAGGCTATAGCGGGAGGTCTGGGCAATGAGCAGTTCTTC. Encoded protein: CASSRQAIAGGLGNEQFF. The V gene is TRBV19, the J gene TRBJ2-1, with TRBD2 identical over 10 bases. Germline values: CDR1 LNHDA, CDR2 SQIVND (reference sequence). This CDR3 has 18 residues. V lost 6 bases and J lost 6; bases outside the gene matches: 17.

In this sample, this clonotype turned up once. It may be a read error: a sequence one base away is much more abundant. The rearrangement links TRBV5-4 to TRBJ2-2; 9 bases fit TRBD2. The CDR3 consists of 18 residues. In germline, CDR1 is SGHNT, CDR2 YYREEE (reference sequence). CDR3 in amino acids: CASSPPRGRAYGSGELYF. The CDR3 coding sequence is TGTGCCAGCAGCCCCCCTCGCGGGAGGGCCTACGGTTCCGGGGAGCTGTATTTT.

This clonotype showed up many times. The V gene is TRBV9, the J gene TRBJ2-7; 10 bases are shared with TRBD2. V lost 4 bases and J lost 0; bases outside the gene matches: 10. This CDR3 comprises 17 residues. CDR1 is SGDLS, CDR2 YYNGEE, per germline. The CDR3 coding sequence is TGTGCCAGCAGCCCCTACCCCCGGACTAGCGGCTCCTACGAGCAGTACTTC. It is translated as CASSPYPRTSGSYEQYF.

There are a few counts of this clonotype. V usage is TRBV20-1 and J usage is TRBJ2-3, with D hard to call. CDR1 is DFQATT and CDR2 is SNEGSKA in the germline V gene (reference sequence). The V end lost 0 bases, the J end lost 12 bases, and 10 bases lay between the germline ends. The CDR3 runs to 11 residues. The chain's CDR3 is CSARDLGRQYF. CDR3 DNA sequence: TGCAGTGCTAGAGATCTGGGCAGACAGTATTTT.

This clonotype was seen a handful of times. The chain carries TRBV5-1 and TRBJ2-1; D ambiguous. Trimming pared 0 bases from V and 10 bases from J, leaving 14 bases between. The CDR3 covers 14 residues. Germline V gene lookup returns CDR1 SGHRS and CDR2 YFSETQ. The CDR3 bases are TGCGCCAGCAGCTTGGTGTCTCGGAGTGGGGAGCAGTTCTTC. Protein: CASSLVSRSGEQFF.

This clonotype was observed a handful of times. V usage is TRBV19 and J usage is TRBJ2-2; D call uncertain. CDR3 length: 15 residues. The V end lost 4 bases, the J end lost 0 bases, and 9 bases lay between the germline ends. Germline V gene lookup returns CDR1 LNHDA and CDR2 SQIVND (reference sequence). The CDR3 DNA reads TGTGCCAGTAGTAAAGAGGTTTCGAACACCGGGGAGCTGTTTTTT. This gives the protein CASSKEVSNTGELFF.

This clonotype was counted many times. V is TRBV27 and J is TRBJ1-1, with 9 nucleotides matching TRBD1. This CDR3 region has 14 residues. CDR1 MNHEY and CDR2 SMNVEV come from the germline V gene (reference sequence). V lost 5 bases to trimming and J lost 7 bases; unmatched junction nucleotides: 8. DNA for the CDR3: TGTGCCAGCAGTACCCAGACAGGGGGTGGTGAAGCTTTCTTT. Protein: CASSTQTGGGEAFF.

This clonotype was found many times. V gene TRBV10-3 combines with J gene TRBJ2-1; perhaps TRBD2 as D (6 bases). CDR3 length: 13 residues. Trimming shortened V by 0 bases and J by 7 bases, and 7 bases separated the two germline ends. Germline-derived CDR1 and CDR2 are ENHRY and SYGVKD. CDR3 protein: CAISESAGNEQFF. CDR3 coding DNA: TGTGCCATCAGTGAGTCGGCGGGAAATGAGCAGTTCTTC.

This clonotype was counted a few times. The genes are TRBV7-8 and TRBJ1-1, with D perhaps TRBD1 (5 bases). The CDR3 extends over 14 amino acids. The V gene's germline CDR1 is SGHVS and CDR2 FQNEAQ. V lost 3 bases, J lost 10 bases, and 18 bases lay in between. CDR3: CASSFSGNGVTAFF. The DNA of the CDR3 is TGTGCCAGCAGCTTTTCAGGGAATGGGGTTACAGCTTTCTTT.

This clonotype was seen repeatedly, ten times or more. V is TRBV12-3 or TRBV12-4 and J is TRBJ2-3, with 10 bases that match TRBD1. V lost 6 bases, J lost 0 bases, and 12 bases stayed unmatched. The CDR3 contains 18 residues. The CDR3 DNA follows: TGTGCCAGCAGACCCGGGACAGGGGTATCCCCCAGCACAGATACGCAGTATTTT. Encoded protein: CASRPGTGVSPSTDTQYF.

The chain combines TRBV5-1 with TRBJ2-6; D may be TRBD2 (6 bases). The CDR3 contains 18 residues. Germline CDR1 is SGHRS and CDR2 is YFSETQ. V was shortened by 4 bases and J by 2 bases, with 19 bases between the two germline ends. The DNA of the CDR3 is TGCGCCAGCAGCCCCGGCGGGGAAGGGGTCGCTGGGGCCAACGTCCTGACTTTC. It encodes CASSPGGEGVAGANVLTF.

This clonotype has ten or more counts. The CDR3 bases are TGTGCCAGCAGCTTAGGGACCGAGAGCTCCTACAATGAGCAGTTCTTC. Translated: CASSLGTESSYNEQFF. This chain connects TRBV11-1 to TRBJ2-1; the D is unclear. Germline CDR1 SGHAT, CDR2 FQDESV (reference sequence). V lost 1 base and J lost 0, with 10 bases in between. The CDR3 sequence is 16 residues long.

This clonotype was counted at least ten times. The chain joins TRBV12-3 or TRBV12-4 to TRBJ2-7; 8 bases line up with TRBD1. With V trimmed by 7 bases and J by 3 bases, 11 bases remained unmatched. CDR3 length: 15 residues. CDR3 sequence (DNA): TGTGCCAGCACCGAAGGACAGGGAAGATTCTACGAGCAGTACTTC. It specifies CASTEGQGRFYEQYF.

This clonotype was detected a few times. The J gene is TRBJ2-7, the V gene TRBV27, with 15 bases identical to TRBD2. V lost 0 bases, J lost 3 bases, and 3 bases stayed unmatched. The CDR3 spans 17 residues. Germline V lookup: CDR1 MNHEY, CDR2 SMNVEV (reference sequence). This CDR3 reads CASSLSGLAGGIYEQYF. The CDR3 DNA follows: TGTGCCAGCAGTTTATCGGGACTAGCGGGAGGAATCTACGAGCAGTACTTC.

This chain uses TRBV15 with TRBJ1-5; D is uncertain. CDR3 length equals 15 residues. V dropped 4 bases and J dropped 3 bases, with 13 bases sitting between them. Per the germline V gene, CDR1 is LNHNV and CDR2 is YYDKDF (reference sequence). The CDR3 coding sequence is TGTGCCACCAGCACAGAGCCAGGTTTCAATCAGCCCCAGCATTTT. Protein sequence: CATSTEPGFNQPQHF.

This clonotype was detected many times. This sequence joins TRBV6-1 and TRBJ2-7, with 7 positions matching TRBD1. V trimming: 0 bases; J trimming: 1 base; junction bases outside the gene matches: 3. CDR1 MNHNS and CDR2 SASEGT come from the germline V gene. The CDR3 length is 15 residues. As DNA, the CDR3 is TGTGCCAGCAGTGAAGCGGGGACAGCATCCTACGAGCAGTACTTC. Translated, it gives CASSEAGTASYEQYF.

The table lists this clonotype with many counts. V gene TRBV18 combines with J gene TRBJ2-3; D is possibly TRBD2 (5 bases). The V end lost 2 bases, the J end lost 0 bases, and 18 bases lay between the germline ends. CDR3 length: 18 residues. Germline assignment: CDR1 KGHSH and CDR2 LQKENI. The CDR3 is CASSPRALSGGSTDTQYF. CDR3 sequence (DNA): TGTGCCAGCTCACCAAGGGCCCTAAGCGGAGGAAGCACAGATACGCAGTATTTT.

In its sample, this clonotype was seen a few times. The CDR3 DNA reads as TGTGCCAGCAGTGGCGGGAGGGGAGGGGCCTACAATGAGCAGTTCTTC. Its translation: CASSGGRGGAYNEQFF. The J gene is TRBJ2-1, the V gene TRBV6-1; 9 nucleotides align to TRBD2. The CDR3 covers 16 residues. The V gene's germline CDR1 is MNHNS and CDR2 SASEGT. V lost 4 bases, J lost 2 bases, and 6 bases stayed unmatched.

The CDR3 region is CATSDPRLRGGYNEQFF. CDR3 DNA sequence: TGTGCCACCAGTGATCCCCGGTTAAGGGGAGGATACAATGAGCAGTTCTTC. The genes are TRBV24-1 and TRBJ2-1, with D tentatively TRBD2 (6 bases). The CDR3 runs to 17 residues. CDR1 and CDR2 from the germline V gene are KGHDR and SFDVKD. Trimming shortened V by 3 bases and J by 4 bases, and 18 bases separated the two germline ends.

The V gene is TRBV7-3, the J gene TRBJ2-5; TRBD2 matches 12 bases. The V segment lost 1 base and the J segment 5 bases; nucleotides outside the gene matches: 11. CDR3 size: 18 residues. Germline lookup yields CDR1 SGHTA and CDR2 FQGTGA. The CDR3 spells CASSLNPASGRAGETQYF. DNA for the CDR3: TGTGCCAGCAGCTTAAATCCCGCTAGCGGGAGGGCCGGGGAGACCCAGTACTTC. Together with reference TRBV7-3 and TRBJ2-5, the CDR3 gives the full variable domain: GAGVSQTPSNKVTEKGKYVELRCDPISGHTALYWYRQSLGQGPEFLIYFQGTGAADDSGLPNDRFFAVRPEGSVSTLKIQRTERGDSAVYLCASSLNPASGRAGETQYFGPGTRLLVL.